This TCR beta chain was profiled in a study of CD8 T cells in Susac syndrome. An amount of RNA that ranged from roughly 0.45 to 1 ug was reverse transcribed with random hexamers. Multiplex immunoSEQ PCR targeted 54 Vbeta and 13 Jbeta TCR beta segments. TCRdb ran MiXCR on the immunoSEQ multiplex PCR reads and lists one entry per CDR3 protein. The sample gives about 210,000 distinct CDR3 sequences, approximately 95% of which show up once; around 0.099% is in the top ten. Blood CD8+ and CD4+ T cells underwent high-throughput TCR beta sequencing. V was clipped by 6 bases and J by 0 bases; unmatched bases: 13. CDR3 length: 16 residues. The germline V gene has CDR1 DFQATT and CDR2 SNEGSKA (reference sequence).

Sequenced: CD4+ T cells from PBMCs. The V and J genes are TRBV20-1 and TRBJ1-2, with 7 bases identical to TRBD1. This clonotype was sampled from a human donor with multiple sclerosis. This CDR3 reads CSARGTDSRTNYGYTF. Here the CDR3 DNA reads TGCAGTGCGCGGGGGACAGACAGCAGAACTAACTATGGCTACACCTTC.